Ten or more counts support the clone carrying this T cell receptor (beta chain). Its antigen is currently unknown. The sample comes from a study of HIV-infected patients and healthy controls. Study conclusions and caveats: Significant mean usage differences between HIV-infected patients and controls involved eight alpha and eight beta V genes.

Around 0.5 ug RNA was reverse transcribed with alpha and beta constant-region primers. Separate chain-specific third strand synthesis with multiplexing indices produced the alpha and beta libraries. A single primer pair per chain amplified all rearrangements, with per-molecule barcodes. The cDNA received a 5' RACE adapter containing a random hexamer plus an SP2 sequencing primer site. TCRdb analysed the 5' RACE reads with MiXCR anew, one entry per CDR3 protein. The profile shows roughly 10,000 distinct CDR3 sequences, about 5.2% of them singletons. The germline V and J ends were trimmed by 2 bases and 2 bases, with 23 bases remaining between them. Germline assignment: CDR1 SGHDT and CDR2 YYEEEE. This CDR3 has 18 residues. All unsorted peripheral T cells were captured because whole blood was used without fractionation.

The TCR originated in an adult with HIV infection. Sample: blood, taken before antiretroviral therapy. This chain joins TRBV5-6 and TRBJ2-7, with D perhaps matching TRBD1 (6 bases). The CDR3 here is CASSFWGSGQSYPYEQYF. The CDR3 DNA follows: TGTGCCAGCAGCTTTTGGGGATCCGGACAGAGCTATCCCTACGAGCAGTACTTC.